These 7 T cell receptor beta chains came from one sample sequenced in a study of blood T cells in healthy people across ages. Through a sample-barcoded 5' primer and a J-beta primer mix, a second PCR was run for roughly 6 to 12 cycles. MiXCR, applied by TCRdb to the 5' RACE reads, yields one record per CDR3 protein. This sample yields around 1,500,000 distinct CDR3 sequences, of which 28% are seen a single time; roughly 8% belongs to the top ten. Sequencing input: blood. The receptors originated from a woman aged 30 to 39 in good health.

This clonotype was detected ten times or more. This chain links TRBV29-1 with TRBJ2-7; D might be TRBD1 or TRBD2, each matching 5 bases. Germline CDR1 is SQVTM and CDR2 is ANQGSEA. CDR3 length equals 11 residues. The V end lost 7 bases, the J end lost 3 bases, and 10 bases lay between the germline ends. CDR3 nucleotide sequence: TGCAGCGGTGGGACCGACTACGAGCAGTACTTC. Protein product: CSGGTDYEQYF.

V gene TRBV18 combines with J gene TRBJ2-1, with D perhaps TRBD2 (5 bases). Trimming stripped 1 base from V and 5 bases from J, with 9 bases between. The CDR3 totals 14 residues. CDR1 is KGHSH, CDR2 LQKENI, per germline. The DNA of the CDR3 is TGTGCCAGCTCACCACTTGGACTCCACAATGAGCAGTTCTTC. This codes for CASSPLGLHNEQFF.

The chain couples TRBV10-1 to TRBJ2-5; TRBD2 matches at 8 bases. The CDR3 sequence is 17 residues long. V lost 5 bases to trimming and J lost 2 bases; unmatched junction nucleotides: 13. Germline V CDR1 and CDR2: WNHNN, SYGVQD (reference sequence). The CDR3: CASSMASGSRLQETQYF. The CDR3 bases are TGCGCCAGCAGTATGGCTAGCGGGTCTAGGTTACAAGAGACCCAGTACTTC.

This clonotype showed up just a few times. The rearrangement links TRBV7-9 to TRBJ1-1; 8 bases line up with TRBD1. J was trimmed by 0 bases and V by 4 bases; bases with no gene match: 13. CDR1 SEHNR and CDR2 FQNEAQ come from the germline V gene (reference sequence). The CDR3 runs to 18 residues. This CDR3 is CASSYRDRRFILNTEAFF. CDR3 sequence (DNA): TGTGCCAGCAGCTACCGGGACAGGCGTTTTATATTGAACACTGAAGCTTTCTTT.

This clonotype has at least ten counts. The chain uses TRBV4-3 and TRBJ2-1; 9 bases map to TRBD2. The CDR3 spans 15 residues. Per the germline V gene, CDR1 is LGHNA and CDR2 is YSLEER. Trimming at V came to 1 base and at J to 5 bases, leaving 3 bases not matched to a gene. CDR3 DNA sequence: TGCGCCAGCAGCCAAGGACTAGCGGAAAACAATGAGCAGTTCTTC. It is translated as CASSQGLAENNEQFF.

J is TRBJ2-3 and V is TRBV20-1, with a weak D call TRBD2 (5 bases). CDR1 DFQATT and CDR2 SNEGSKA come from the germline V gene (reference sequence). Between the trimmed V and J ends, which lost 0 bases and 2 bases, there was a span of 12 bases. This CDR3 spans 15 amino acids. The CDR3 protein is CSAREWRISTDTQYF. Here the CDR3 DNA reads TGCAGTGCTAGAGAATGGAGGATTTCCACAGATACGCAGTATTTT.

Regarding this clonotype: One junction end does not reproduce the germline sequence, and a read error may be involved. This CDR3 reads CVSIGQNEKLFF. Here the CDR3 DNA reads TGTGTCAGCATTGGCCAAAATGAAAAACTGTTTTTT. This chain links TRBV2 with TRBJ1-4, with D unclear. The CDR3 runs 12 residues. CDR1 and CDR2 (germline): SNHLY, FYNNEI.